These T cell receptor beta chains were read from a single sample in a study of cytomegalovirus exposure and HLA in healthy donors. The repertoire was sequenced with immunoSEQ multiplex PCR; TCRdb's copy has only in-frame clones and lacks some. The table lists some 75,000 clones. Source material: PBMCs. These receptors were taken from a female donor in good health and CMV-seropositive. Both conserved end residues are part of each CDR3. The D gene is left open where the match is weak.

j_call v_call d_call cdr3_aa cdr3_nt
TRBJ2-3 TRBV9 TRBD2 CDPSVGGLAGRRADTQYF TGTGACCCCAGCGTAGGGGGACTAGCGGGGAGGCGCGCAGATACGCAGTATTTT
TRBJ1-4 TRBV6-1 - CASSRQPATNEKLFF TGTGCCAGCAGTCGACAGCCTGCAACTAATGAAAAACTGTTTTTT
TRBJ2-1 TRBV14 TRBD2 CASSQEVGRGGSRYEQFF TGTGCCAGCAGCCAAGAGGTCGGGCGGGGGGGCTCTCGGTATGAGCAGTTCTTC
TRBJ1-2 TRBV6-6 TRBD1 CASNPFSGTGEYGYTF TGTGCCAGCAACCCTTTCTCCGGGACAGGGGAGTATGGCTACACCTTC
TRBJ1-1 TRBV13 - CASSLIRNTEAFF TGTGCCAGCAGCTTAATTAGGAACACTGAAGCTTTCTTT
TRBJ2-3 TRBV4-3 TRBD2 CASSQDPLMASGSTDTQYF TGCGCCAGCAGCCAAGATCCCCTAATGGCTAGCGGGAGCACAGATACGCAGTATTTT
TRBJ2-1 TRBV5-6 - CASTPKGLAYNEQFF TGTGCCAGCACCCCTAAGGGACTGGCGTACAATGAGCAGTTCTTC
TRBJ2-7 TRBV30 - CAWSRQTYEQYF TGTGCCTGGAGTAGACAGACCTACGAGCAGTACTTC
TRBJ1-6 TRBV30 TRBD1 CAWNRGDRDSPLHF TGTGCCTGGAACAGGGGAGATCGGGATTCACCCCTCCACTTT
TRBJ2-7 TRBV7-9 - CASSRRDLSSYEQYF TGTGCCAGCAGCCGCCGGGACTTGAGCTCCTACGAGCAGTACTTC
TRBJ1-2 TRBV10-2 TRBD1 CASSEGGGGRGYGYTF TGCGCCAGCAGTGAAGGTGGAGGGGGCAGGGGCTATGGCTACACCTTC
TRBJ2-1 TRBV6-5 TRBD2 CASSLGTSGSNEQFF TGTGCCAGCAGTTTGGGGACTAGCGGGAGCAATGAGCAGTTCTTC
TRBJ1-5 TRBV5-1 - CASSTGENQPQHF TGCGCCAGCAGCACGGGGGAAAATCAGCCCCAGCATTTT
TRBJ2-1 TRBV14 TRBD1 CASSQAGGFLPYNEQFF TGTGCCAGCAGCCAAGCAGGGGGATTTTTGCCCTACAATGAGCAGTTCTTC